The 22 T cell receptor beta chains given below trace back to one sample, sequenced in a study of T cell changes during pregnancy in multiple sclerosis. TCRdb's table, derived via immunoSEQ multiplex PCR, lists solely in-frame clones and lacks some. The sample has around 60,000 clones; approximately 90% are singletons. This sample comprised peripheral blood, obtained in the first trimester of pregnancy. The source is a female donor with multiple sclerosis, enrolled in a pregnancy study.

The chain recombines TRBV11-3 with TRBJ2-7, with 10 bases matching TRBD1. Germline V CDR1 and CDR2: SGHNT, YENEEA. The CDR3 sequence is 13 residues long. V gave up 5 bases and J gave up 7 bases; unmatched junction bases: 5. The CDR3 sequence: CASSRGTGEEQYF. The CDR3 DNA reads as TGTGCCAGCAGCCGAGGGACAGGGGAAGAGCAGTACTTC.

The CDR3 loop reads CASSPHVRGQTNEKLFF. The CDR3 DNA reads TGTGCCAGCAGCCCTCACGTTAGGGGGCAAACTAATGAAAAACTGTTTTTT. The chain joins TRBV14 to TRBJ1-4, with TRBD1 matching 7 bases. There are 17 residues in the CDR3. CDR1 and CDR2 (germline): SGHDN, FVKESK. V lost 4 bases, J lost 1 base, and 9 bases stayed unmatched.

This sequence joins TRBV28 and TRBJ2-2; tentatively, D is TRBD2 (6 bases). The CDR3 is made up of 15 amino acids. Between the trimmed V and J ends, which lost 3 bases and 2 bases, there was a span of 10 bases. Germline values: CDR1 MDHEN, CDR2 SYDVKM. CDR3 DNA sequence: TGTGCCAGCAGTTTTGAGGGAGGCAACACCGGGGAGCTGTTTTTT. This codes for CASSFEGGNTGELFF.

This clone was detected once. The V and J genes are TRBV5-4 and TRBJ2-1; 8 nucleotides line up with TRBD2. The germline V gene encodes CDR1 SGHNT and CDR2 YYREEE (reference sequence). With 4 bases clipped from V and 8 bases from J, the junction kept 11 bases outside the gene matches. The CDR3 runs 15 residues. The CDR3 sequence is CASSGALAGIYEQFF. CDR3 nucleotides: TGTGCCAGCAGCGGCGCGTTAGCGGGGATCTATGAGCAGTTCTTC.

The CDR3 here is CASSLTGGGGEKLFF. The CDR3 DNA follows: TGTGCCAGCAGCTTAACCGGCGGAGGCGGGGAAAAACTGTTTTTT. V is TRBV7-6 and J is TRBJ1-4; unclear D gene. This CDR3 has 15 residues. CDR1 and CDR2 from the germline V gene are SGHVS and FNYEAQ. V lost 2 bases and J 8 bases, leaving 15 bases between the germline ends. The whole variable domain, filled in from reference TRBV7-6 and TRBJ1-4, reads GAGVSQSPRYKVTKRGQDVALRCDPISGHVSLYWYRQALGQGPEFLTYFNYEAQQDKSGLPNDRFSAERPEGSISTLTIQRTEQRDSAMYRCASSLTGGGGEKLFFGSGTQLSVL.

The chain joins TRBV6-5 to TRBJ1-1; D possibly corresponds to TRBD1 (5 bases). V was trimmed by 11 bases and J by 8 bases, leaving 18 bases between them. The germline CDR1 and CDR2 sequences are MNHEY and SVGAGI. The CDR3 runs 12 residues. The CDR3: CACRGILKEAFF. In DNA form, the CDR3 reads TGTGCCTGTAGGGGTATTTTGAAGGAAGCTTTCTTT.

The chain recombines TRBV12-5 with TRBJ2-7; D remains ambiguous. Per the germline V gene, CDR1 is LGHNT and CDR2 is FRNRAP. The CDR3 has 14 amino acids. Trimming removed 6 bases from V and 13 bases from J, with 25 bases in between. The chain's CDR3 is CASGPHPESLRPYF. The DNA of the CDR3 is TGTGCTAGTGGCCCGCATCCGGAGTCCCTTCGGCCATACTTC.

The chain joins TRBV19 to TRBJ2-3; the match to TRBD1 covers 9 bases. V gave up 1 base and J gave up 1 base; unmatched junction bases: 3. Germline values: CDR1 LNHDA, CDR2 SQIVND (reference sequence). The CDR3 runs 16 residues. In DNA form, the CDR3 reads TGTGCCAGTAGTATAGGGCACAGGGGGCGCACAGATACGCAGTATTTT. Its protein is CASSIGHRGRTDTQYF.

This sequence joins TRBV30 and TRBJ1-4; no reliable D call. V lost 3 bases, J lost 8 bases, and 16 bases lay in between. The CDR3 has 14 residues. Germline CDR1 is GTSNPN and CDR2 is SVGIG (reference sequence). CDR3 in amino acids: CAWRGTGYGEKLFF. Here the CDR3 DNA reads TGTGCCTGGAGGGGAACGGGGTACGGGGAAAAACTGTTTTTT.

The chain employs TRBV7-6 and TRBJ1-1; D is perhaps TRBD1 (6 bases). Germline V gene lookup returns CDR1 SGHVS and CDR2 FNYEAQ. Trimming left V 3 bases short and J 1 base short, with 9 bases between. CDR3 length: 14 residues. As DNA, the CDR3 is TGTGCCAGCAGCTTCGAACAGGGGAACACTGAAGCTTTCTTT. Its protein product is CASSFEQGNTEAFF.

This rearrangement joins TRBV5-1 to TRBJ2-5, with TRBD2 matching over 11 bases. There are 18 residues in the CDR3. In germline, CDR1 is SGHRS, CDR2 YFSETQ. The J segment lost 1 base and the V segment lost 2 bases, leaving 10 bases of the junction unmatched. The CDR3 sequence is CASSFRLAGLGSQETQYF. DNA for the CDR3: TGCGCCAGCAGCTTCCGACTAGCGGGGTTGGGCTCCCAAGAGACCCAGTACTTC.

The chain links TRBV2 to TRBJ2-7; TRBD1 agrees at 12 bases. The junction had 10 bases not matched to a gene; V was cut back by 6 bases and J by 7 bases. CDR1 is SNHLY and CDR2 is FYNNEI in the germline V gene. The CDR3 extends over 15 amino acids. CDR3 nucleotide sequence: TGTGCCAGCAGCAAGAGTGGGGACAGGGGGCTTGAGCAGTACTTC. Its translation is CASSKSGDRGLEQYF.

By share, this clone counts as medium-sized. The CDR3 here is CASSSAAHPYEQYF. The CDR3 DNA follows: TGTGCCAGCAGCTCCGCTGCACACCCATACGAGCAGTACTTC. V usage is TRBV7-9 and J usage is TRBJ2-7; D is unclear. This CDR3 has 14 residues. Germline loops: CDR1 SEHNR, CDR2 FQNEAQ (reference sequence). Trimming took off 4 bases at V and 4 bases at J, with 14 bases between the two ends.

A remark on this clone: The junction differs from germline at one of its ends, possibly a read error. Other nucleotide sequences from this sample produce the same CDR3. The V gene is TRBV6-4, the J gene TRBJ2-7; D uncertain. Germline lookup yields CDR1 MRHNA and CDR2 SNTAGT. This CDR3 comprises 13 residues. The CDR3 DNA reads TGTGCCAGGCCGAATGAACGGTCCTATGAGCAGTACTTC. This codes for CARPNERSYEQYF.

This clone showed up just once. The V call is TRBV7-9, the J call TRBJ2-7; TRBD2 is a possible D gene (6 bases). CDR1 is SEHNR, CDR2 FQNEAQ, per germline (reference sequence). V gave up 1 base and J gave up 0 bases, with 7 bases separating them. The length of the CDR3 is 14 residues. CDR3 residues: CASSLGRDSYEQYF. CDR3 DNA sequence: TGTGCCAGCAGCTTAGGGCGGGACTCCTACGAGCAGTACTTC.

CDR3 in DNA: TGTGCCAGTAGTATACAATTCGGGGGGATCGTCGTCTACGAGCAGTACTTC. It is translated as CASSIQFGGIVVYEQYF. The chain couples TRBV19 to TRBJ2-7, with 7 positions matching TRBD2. The CDR3 extends over 17 amino acids. Per germline, CDR1 LNHDA and CDR2 SQIVND (reference sequence). Trimming at V came to 2 bases and at J to 3 bases, leaving 13 bases not matched to a gene.

This clone appeared a few times. V and J are TRBV6-5 and TRBJ1-1; 8 positions match TRBD1. V lost 5 bases, J lost 3 bases, and 5 bases stayed unmatched. The V gene's germline CDR1 is MNHEY and CDR2 SVGAGI. The CDR3 runs 14 residues. This CDR3 reads CASSGQGAHTEAFF. The CDR3 DNA is TGTGCCAGCAGTGGACAGGGAGCTCACACTGAAGCTTTCTTT.

This chain uses TRBV11-2 with TRBJ2-1; D not resolved. V shed 0 bases and J shed 0 bases, with 12 bases lying between them. This CDR3 has 17 residues. Germline loops: CDR1 SGHAT, CDR2 FQNNGV. CDR3 protein: CASSLDLRISSYNEQFF. CDR3 bases: TGTGCCAGCAGCTTAGATCTGAGGATTAGCTCCTACAATGAGCAGTTCTTC.

The J gene is TRBJ2-7, the V gene TRBV7-9; TRBD1 is a possible D gene (5 bases). Germline V CDR1 and CDR2: SEHNR, FQNEAQ (reference sequence). V lost 1 base and J lost 0, with 7 bases in between. This CDR3 is 14 amino acids long. This CDR3 is CASSLGQNSYEQYF. The CDR3 nucleotides are TGTGCCAGCAGCTTAGGACAGAACTCCTACGAGCAGTACTTC.

The V call is TRBV11-2, the J call TRBJ2-1, with TRBD2 as a possible D gene (7 bases). The length of the CDR3 is 16 residues. V was shortened by 4 bases and J by 4 bases, with 17 bases between the two germline ends. Germline lookup yields CDR1 SGHAT and CDR2 FQNNGV. The CDR3 reads CASSWGGRISYNEQFF. Written as DNA, the CDR3 is TGTGCCAGCAGCTGGGGGGGGCGGATAAGTTACAATGAGCAGTTCTTC.

This chain links TRBV6-1 with TRBJ1-1; possibly TRBD1 for D (5 bases). The germline CDR1 and CDR2 sequences are MNHNS and SASEGT. The V end lost 4 bases, the J end lost 4 bases, and 16 bases lay between the germline ends. This CDR3 region has 15 residues. This chain's CDR3 is CASSVIREVGTEAFF. Written as DNA, the CDR3 is TGTGCCAGCAGTGTAATCAGGGAGGTGGGCACTGAAGCTTTCTTT.

The gene calls are TRBV27 and TRBJ1-6; 9 bases are shared with TRBD1. The CDR3 contains 15 residues. J lost 9 bases, V lost 2 bases, and 5 bases had no gene match. CDR1 is MNHEY and CDR2 is SMNVEV in the germline V gene (reference sequence). The CDR3, as DNA: TGTGCCAGCAGTTTAACGGACAGGGGTGCTTCACCCCTCCACTTT. It is translated as CASSLTDRGASPLHF.